Following are 14 T cell receptor beta chains from one sample sequenced in a study of response to subunit inactivated influenza vaccine (dated by TCRdb to between 2017 and 2018). Library preparation was by RT-PCR. Sequenced using an Illumina HiSeq 2500. TCRdb passed the public sequencing reads through fastp at Q25 and MiXCR, retaining productive beta sequences. Entries that share a CDR3 protein sequence are merged under the most common genes and DNA. This sample has roughly 500,000 distinct CDR3 sequences in its table, and roughly 23% of those were observed once. Under 2.5% of the sample goes to the ten largest clones. The starting material was CD4+ T cells sorted from PBMCs, obtained roughly 5 days after vaccination. The receptors stem from a man aged 50-60 years who received an inactivated influenza vaccine. Donor details come from another sample of the same person, matched by shared clones.

This chain connects TRBV12-3 or TRBV12-4 to TRBJ2-5; D is undetermined. The CDR3 is 13 amino acids. V was pared by 5 bases and J by 5 bases, with 12 bases between. The DNA for the CDR3 is TGTGCCAGCAGTCCCGGACCTCTGGAGACCCAGTACTTC. Translating it yields CASSPGPLETQYF.

The chain joins TRBV7-2 to TRBJ1-6; 7 bases are a match to TRBD1. Germline assignment: CDR1 SGHTA and CDR2 FQGNSA. The CDR3 totals 14 residues. With V trimmed by 5 bases and J by 10 bases, 8 bases remained unmatched. The CDR3 region is CASSRGTGVSPLHF. CDR3 sequence (DNA): TGTGCCAGCAGCCGGGGAACAGGGGTCTCACCCCTCCACTTT. Using reference TRBV7-2 and TRBJ1-6 for the parts outside the CDR3, the full variable domain is GAGVSQSPSNKVTEKGKDVELRCDPISGHTALYWYRQSLGQGLEFLIYFQGNSAPDKSGLPSDRFSAERTGGSVSTLTIQRTQQEDSAVYLCASSRGTGVSPLHFGNGTRLTVT.

In this sample, this clonotype turned up a few times. The J gene is TRBJ1-1, the V gene TRBV6-1; D possibly corresponds to TRBD1 (5 bases). V lost 2 bases, J lost 4 bases, and 14 bases lay in between. This CDR3 is 15 amino acids long. Germline lookup yields CDR1 MNHNS and CDR2 SASEGT. CDR3: CASSERTRSSTEAFF. CDR3 nucleotide sequence: TGTGCCAGCAGTGAAAGGACAAGGTCGAGCACTGAAGCTTTCTTT.

The V call is TRBV28, the J call TRBJ1-1; TRBD1 is a possible D gene (5 bases). The CDR3 runs 15 residues. The V gene lost 5 bases and the J gene lost 3 bases, with 16 bases spanning the gap. Germline lookup yields CDR1 MDHEN and CDR2 SYDVKM. The CDR3 DNA is TGTGCCAGCAGTCCTTATGGCCGACAGTACACTGAAGCTTTCTTT. Protein: CASSPYGRQYTEAFF.

This chain connects TRBV5-6 to TRBJ1-5; 7 bases are a match to TRBD1. This CDR3 region has 17 residues. Looked up from germline, CDR1 is SGHDT and CDR2 is YYEEEE. V was clipped by 0 bases and J by 6 bases; unmatched bases: 12. The DNA of the CDR3 is TGTGCCAGCAGCTTGGACCGGGGAACAGGGGTTACTCAGCCCCAGCATTTT. Translating gives CASSLDRGTGVTQPQHF.

The chain combines TRBV4-2 with TRBJ2-4; TRBD2 matches at 8 bases. After removal of 2 bases from V and 0 bases from J, the junction contained 3 bases not matched to a gene. In germline, CDR1 is LGHNA, CDR2 YNFKEQ. The CDR3 sequence is 16 residues long. The CDR3 DNA sequence: TGTGCCAGCAGCCAATCCGGGGGGGAAGCCAAAAACATTCAGTACTTC. Translation gives CASSQSGGEAKNIQYF.

This rearrangement joins TRBV30 to TRBJ1-2; D is uncertain. V lost 0 bases, J lost 8 bases, and 10 bases lay in between. The CDR3 covers 12 residues. The germline V gene has CDR1 GTSNPN and CDR2 SVGIG (reference sequence). In DNA, the CDR3 is TGTGCCTGGAGTGTATGGAGGGAAGGCTACACCTTC. It codes for CAWSVWREGYTF.

The chain is built from TRBV7-2 and TRBJ2-3; 8 nucleotides match TRBD2. CDR3 length: 16 residues. From germline, CDR1 is SGHTA and CDR2 FQGNSA. The junction had 7 bases not matched to a gene; V was cut back by 3 bases and J by 2 bases. DNA of the CDR3: TGTGCCAGCAGCTTGATGGTCGGGGGGGCCACAGATACGCAGTATTTT. Translation: CASSLMVGGATDTQYF.

The sample holds a few counts of this clonotype. The chain combines TRBV5-1 with TRBJ2-7; D may correspond to TRBD1 or TRBD2 (5 bases each). The CDR3 contains 15 residues. V lost 4 bases and J lost 6, with 20 bases in between. The germline V gene encodes CDR1 SGHRS and CDR2 YFSETQ. In DNA form, the CDR3 reads TGCGCCAGCAGCCAACAGCCGGGACCCCGATCCGAGCAGTACTTC. It codes for CASSQQPGPRSEQYF.

This clonotype was seen more than once but under ten times. This chain links TRBV3-1 with TRBJ2-7; perhaps TRBD1 as D (5 bases). The V and J ends lost 3 bases and 5 bases respectively, with 14 bases between them. Germline CDR1 is LGHDT and CDR2 is YNNKEL (reference sequence). The CDR3 runs 14 residues. The CDR3 DNA follows: TGTGCCAGCAGCCATGGGGCTGTTACCCACGAGCAGTACTTC. This encodes CASSHGAVTHEQYF.

The chain employs TRBV12-3 or TRBV12-4 and TRBJ2-2; 7 bases line up with TRBD1. The CDR3 has 15 residues. V gave up 5 bases and J gave up 0 bases; unmatched junction bases: 3. The CDR3 DNA sequence: TGTGCCAGCAGTCCGACAGGGACGAACACCGGGGAGCTGTTTTTT. Its translation: CASSPTGTNTGELFF.

This clonotype appeared a few times. V is TRBV7-2 and J is TRBJ2-2; 7 positions match TRBD2. The germline gives CDR1 SGHTA, CDR2 FQGNSA. The CDR3 is 17 amino acids. Germline trimming cut 4 bases from V and 0 bases from J; bases unmatched to any gene: 8. CDR3: CASSSMGAGANTGELFF. As DNA, the CDR3 is TGTGCCAGCAGCTCCATGGGTGCGGGAGCGAACACCGGGGAGCTGTTTTTT.

The CDR3 nucleotides read TGTGCCAGCAGCCATTCCTCCCCTTTGGGGGGGATGTCCTACGAGCAGTACTTC. This translates into CASSHSSPLGGMSYEQYF. The chain links TRBV3-1 to TRBJ2-7, with 7 bases that match TRBD2. This CDR3 spans 18 amino acids. Unmatched junction bases numbered 15, after V lost 3 bases and J lost 1 base. The germline gives CDR1 LGHDT, CDR2 YNNKEL (reference sequence).

This clonotype was seen ten or more times. J is TRBJ2-7 and V is TRBV21-1. TRBV21-1 has pseudogene status. The CDR3 runs 14 residues. CDR3 residues: CASSTDGTSYEQYF. CDR3 bases: TGTGCCAGCAGCACGGACGGTACCTCCTACGAGCAGTACTTC.